This TCR beta chain comes out of a study of metastatic and nonmetastatic thyroid tumors. Across the study: From malignant and benign thyroid patients, repertoires in blood and in tumor or nodule tissue were compared.

Each patient went into thyroid surgery without having received any treatment. This CDR3 is built from 15 residues. V shed 1 base and J shed 3 bases, with 9 bases lying between them. The germline V gene has CDR1 LNHDA and CDR2 SQIVND (reference sequence). Authors' methods: In papillary thyroid cancer, a distant-metastasis classifier was built using CDR3 differences across clinicopathological groups. From the PCR reads, TCRdb re-called clones with MiXCR. TCRdb's processing, not the authors', yielded these V and J calls. The table lists approximately 32,000 clones, 18% of them singletons, with more than 9% in the top ten. There are many counts of this clone. Its antigen is still unknown. General observations from the study: A significant increase in TCR beta diversity was reportedly seen in malignant thyroid tumors relative to benign nodules, in blood and tumor.

This receptor was taken from a female donor with papillary thyroid cancer or a benign thyroid nodule (not recorded which). Some clones in this sample may be carry-over from other donors' samples. Specimen: blood. This sequence joins TRBV19 and TRBJ2-2, with D unclear. The DNA of the CDR3 is TGTGCCAGTAGTATAGGCCCCCAATACACCGGGGAGCTGTTTTTT. It translates to CASSIGPQYTGELFF.